This entry lists 18 T cell receptor beta chains sequenced from one sample in a study of shared clonotypes between healthy human individuals. Sequencing used immunoSEQ multiplex PCR; TCRdb keeps in-frame clones, though not all of them. The repertoire includes 2 million or so clones, about 95% of them detected once, and about 1.1% sits in the top ten. Naive CD8 isolation took CD45RO-negative cells positively selected for CCR7 and excluded terminally differentiated effector memory CD45RA+ cells. The sample was naive CD8+ T cells sorted from blood. The receptors derive from a man younger than 35 in good health.

This chain connects TRBV7-6 to TRBJ2-6; 7 bases fit TRBD1. From germline, CDR1 is SGHVS and CDR2 FNYEAQ. This CDR3 has 16 amino acids. J lost 0 bases, V lost 11 bases, and 10 bases had no gene match. CDR3 sequence (DNA): TGTGCCGTAGGACAGGCGCCCCTCTCTGGGGCCAACGTCCTGACTTTC. It yields the protein CAVGQAPLSGANVLTF.

The chain couples TRBV7-9 to TRBJ2-2, with D unclear. Germline V gene lookup returns CDR1 SEHNR and CDR2 FQNEAQ (reference sequence). This CDR3 comprises 13 residues. Trimming shortened V by 1 base and J by 11 bases, and 11 bases separated the two germline ends. This CDR3 reads CASSLVETPELFF. CDR3 sequence (DNA): TGTGCCAGCAGCTTAGTCGAGACTCCAGAGCTGTTTTTT.

The chain couples TRBV10-2 to TRBJ1-6; perhaps TRBD1 as D (5 bases). CDR3 size: 18 residues. Germline values: CDR1 WSHSY, CDR2 SAAADI. The V gene lost 3 bases and the J gene lost 0 bases, with 15 bases spanning the gap. The CDR3 reads CASSEQPPGSSYNSPLHF. Here the CDR3 DNA reads TGCGCCAGCAGTGAACAACCCCCAGGGAGCTCCTATAATTCACCCCTCCACTTT.

The CDR3 reads CASRDGTANYEQYF. The CDR3 DNA reads as TGTGCCAGCAGAGATGGGACGGCGAATTACGAGCAGTACTTC. The chain has TRBV28 and TRBJ2-7; D could derive from TRBD1 or TRBD2 (5 bases each). V lost 6 bases, J lost 4 bases, and 16 bases lay in between. There are 14 residues in the CDR3. Germline CDR1 is MDHEN and CDR2 is SYDVKM.

The chain uses TRBV2 and TRBJ2-1, with D perhaps assigned TRBD1 or TRBD2 (5 bases each). CDR1 and CDR2 from the germline V gene are SNHLY and FYNNEI. The CDR3 runs to 16 residues. Deletions cut 1 base from V and 2 bases from J, with 12 bases between. The CDR3 reads CASSEGLGDTYNEQFF. DNA of the CDR3: TGTGCCAGCAGTGAAGGCTTGGGGGATACCTACAATGAGCAGTTCTTC.

This chain links TRBV5-6 with TRBJ2-2, with D tentatively TRBD1 or TRBD2 (7 bases each). With 3 bases removed from V and 3 bases from J, the gap between germline ends came to 15 bases. Germline V gene lookup returns CDR1 SGHDT and CDR2 YYEEEE. This CDR3 has 16 amino acids. This chain's CDR3 is CASSYSGTDDTGELFF. In DNA, the CDR3 is TGTGCCAGCAGCTACAGCGGGACAGATGACACCGGGGAGCTGTTTTTT.

The chain carries TRBV28 and TRBJ2-7, with 12 positions matching TRBD2. This CDR3 has 14 residues. Germline-derived CDR1 and CDR2 are MDHEN and SYDVKM. V lost 8 bases and J lost 7; bases outside the gene matches: 9. Here the CDR3 reads CASRGLAGWEEQYF. The CDR3 DNA reads as TGTGCCAGCCGCGGACTAGCGGGGTGGGAAGAGCAGTACTTC.

The CDR3 here is CASSEKGDEKLFF. The CDR3 DNA reads TGTGCCAGCAGTGAAAAAGGGGATGAAAAACTGTTTTTT. V gene TRBV2 combines with J gene TRBJ1-4; a weak D match, TRBD1 (5 bases). This CDR3 spans 13 amino acids. The V end was cut by 2 bases, the J end by 6 bases, with 7 bases between. In germline, CDR1 is SNHLY, CDR2 FYNNEI.

The chain uses TRBV5-6 and TRBJ2-1; D unresolved. CDR3 length equals 13 residues. Germline V gene lookup returns CDR1 SGHDT and CDR2 YYEEEE. V shed 4 bases and J shed 7 bases, with 12 bases lying between them. The CDR3 loop reads CASSPDLSNEQFF. The CDR3 nucleotides are TGTGCCAGCAGCCCCGACTTGTCGAATGAGCAGTTCTTC.

V usage is TRBV5-8 and J usage is TRBJ2-7, with 11 positions matching TRBD2. V lost 4 bases to trimming and J lost 5 bases; unmatched junction nucleotides: 11. The CDR3 runs 16 residues. Per the germline V gene, CDR1 is SGHTS and CDR2 is YDEGEE. The CDR3 sequence: CASSLDTGLAGNEQYF. CDR3 DNA: TGTGCCAGCAGCCTCGATACAGGACTAGCGGGCAACGAGCAGTACTTC.

The chain carries TRBV14 and TRBJ2-7; D is possibly TRBD2 (5 bases). Trimming removed 1 base from V and 0 bases from J, with 10 bases in between. The germline V gene encodes CDR1 SGHDN and CDR2 FVKESK. CDR3 length equals 15 residues. The CDR3 coding sequence is TGTGCCAGCAGCCAAGGGCGGGCCCTCTCCTACGAGCAGTACTTC. Translation: CASSQGRALSYEQYF. Together with reference TRBV14 and TRBJ2-7, the CDR3 gives the full variable domain: EAGVTQFPSHSVIEKGQTVTLRCDPISGHDNLYWYRRVMGKEIKFLLHFVKESKQDESGMPNNRFLAERTGGTYSTLKVQPAELEDSGVYFCASSQGRALSYEQYFGPGTRLTVT.

The gene calls are TRBV9 and TRBJ2-2; 9 bases match TRBD1. J was trimmed by 6 bases and V by 4 bases; bases with no gene match: 4. Germline lookup yields CDR1 SGDLS and CDR2 YYNGEE. The CDR3 totals 14 residues. The CDR3 region is CASSPQGAPGELFF. CDR3 sequence (DNA): TGTGCCAGCAGCCCACAGGGGGCGCCCGGGGAGCTGTTTTTT.

This chain uses TRBV4-1 with TRBJ2-7, with D maybe TRBD2 (6 bases). The CDR3 loop spans 13 amino acids. Trimming took off 4 bases at V and 2 bases at J, with 9 bases between the two ends. Per germline, CDR1 MGHRA and CDR2 YSYEKL. The DNA of the CDR3 is TGCGCCAGCAGCCGCGGGGCAACCTACGAGCAGTACTTC. Translation gives CASSRGATYEQYF.

This chain joins TRBV30 and TRBJ2-5; no firm D call. The ends were cut back, 0 bases at V and 7 bases at J, with 6 bases in the middle. Germline lookup yields CDR1 GTSNPN and CDR2 SVGIG (reference sequence). This CDR3 comprises 11 residues. The CDR3 DNA reads as TGTGCCTGGAGTGTATCAGGGACCCAGTACTTC. Translation gives CAWSVSGTQYF.

About this clone itself: The same CDR3 can be traced to other DNA sequences in this sample. This chain links TRBV27 with TRBJ1-5; no clear D gene. Germline CDR1 and CDR2: MNHEY and SMNVEV (reference sequence). V was cut by 6 bases and J by 1 base, with 10 bases left in between. This CDR3 is 14 amino acids long. DNA of the CDR3: TGTGCCAGCAGCCCCGGCGGGAGCAATCAGCCCCAGCATTTT. Translation: CASSPGGSNQPQHF.

The sample holds a few counts of this clone. The chain combines TRBV6-1 with TRBJ2-1; tentative D call: TRBD2 (5 bases). The germline gives CDR1 MNHNS, CDR2 SASEGT. Trimming removed 2 bases at V and 4 bases at J, with 9 bases between. This CDR3 region has 14 residues. The CDR3 here is CASSESADYNEQFF. The DNA for the CDR3 is TGTGCCAGCAGTGAATCAGCGGATTACAATGAGCAGTTCTTC.

The chain couples TRBV10-3 to TRBJ2-1, with 7 bases matching TRBD2. This CDR3 is 12 amino acids long. With V trimmed by 10 bases and J by 4 bases, 4 bases remained unmatched. Germline V CDR1 and CDR2: ENHRY, SYGVKD. The CDR3 spells CATGLGYNEQFF. The CDR3 DNA reads as TGTGCCACCGGACTAGGGTACAATGAGCAGTTCTTC.

The chain links TRBV19 to TRBJ1-2; D is undetermined. V shed 5 bases and J shed 6 bases, with 10 bases lying between them. The CDR3 is made up of 12 amino acids. In germline, CDR1 is LNHDA, CDR2 SQIVND (reference sequence). DNA of the CDR3: TGTGCCAGTAGTCCCCCAGGAAATGGCTACACCTTC. It codes for CASSPPGNGYTF.